The entry below gives a single T cell receptor beta chain sequence along with its context. These data originate in a study of cytomegalovirus exposure and HLA in healthy donors. The ends lost 6 bases at V and 2 bases at J; junction bases unmatched: 5. The CDR3 consists of 15 residues. Per the germline V gene, CDR1 is SGHTA and CDR2 is FQGNSA. Researchers ran the PCR with 60 Vbeta and 13 Jbeta primers. TCRdb keeps only in-frame clones here, not all; method: immunoSEQ multiplex PCR. Here the sample spans 100,000 to 120,000 clones, over 65% being singletons. The clonotype was recovered from a man in his forties in good health and CMV-seropositive. The chain employs TRBV7-2 and TRBJ1-2; 11 positions agree with TRBD1. Sequences were obtained from PBMCs. In DNA form, the CDR3 reads TGTGCCAGCAGACCGGGGACAGGGGGGAACTATGGCTACACCTTC. Translating gives CASRPGTGGNYGYTF.